The next 19 T cell receptor beta chains were all read from a single sample in a study of blood T cell repertoires in COVID-19. Produced via immunoSEQ multiplex PCR; TCRdb's table is partial and in-frame only. The sample has a few hundred thousand clones, approximately 90% seen once. The sequencing sample was made of peripheral blood. Receptor source: a man younger than 35 with active or convalescent COVID-19.

This sequence joins TRBV27 and TRBJ2-5, with 12 bases fitting TRBD2. Trimming at V came to 5 bases and at J to 2 bases, leaving 15 bases not matched to a gene. Germline-derived CDR1 and CDR2 are MNHEY and SMNVEV (reference sequence). The CDR3 is 19 residues long. CDR3 sequence: CASSPAILAGGWRQETQYF. CDR3 nucleotide sequence: TGTGCCAGCAGTCCAGCGATTCTAGCGGGAGGGTGGAGGCAAGAGACCCAGTACTTC.

The gene calls are TRBV6-5 and TRBJ1-1; tentatively, D is TRBD1 (5 bases). Germline V gives CDR1 MNHEY, CDR2 SVGAGI. This CDR3 is 15 amino acids long. With 2 bases removed from V and 5 bases from J, the gap between germline ends came to 15 bases. CDR3 nucleotide sequence: TGTGCCAGCAGTTACGGGACCGGGGGACGGACTGAAGCTTTCTTT. Its translation is CASSYGTGGRTEAFF.

The chain joins TRBV28 to TRBJ1-6; D perhaps matches TRBD1 (5 bases). This CDR3 is 16 amino acids long. The germline V and J ends were trimmed by 6 bases and 10 bases, with 22 bases remaining between them. Germline CDR1 and CDR2: MDHEN and SYDVKM. The CDR3, as DNA: TGTGCCAGCAGAGAAAGCCCAGTCGGGGGGGGGTCACCCCTCCACTTT. Amino acids: CASRESPVGGGSPLHF. The entire variable domain, with the rest obtained from reference TRBV28 and TRBJ1-6, is as follows: DVKVTQSSRYLVKRTGEKVFLECVQDMDHENMFWYRQDPGLGLRLIYFSYDVKMKEKGDIPEGYSVSREKKERFSLILESASTNQTSMYLCASRESPVGGGSPLHFGNGTRLTVT.

This chain uses TRBV6-5 with TRBJ1-5; tentatively, D is TRBD1 (5 bases). V dropped 7 bases and J dropped 3 bases, with 10 bases sitting between them. The CDR3 runs 13 residues. The germline CDR1 and CDR2 sequences are MNHEY and SVGAGI. The CDR3 DNA reads TGTGCCAGCAAAATTGGGGCCAATCAGCCCCAGCATTTT. It is translated as CASKIGANQPQHF.

The count of this clone is one. J is TRBJ1-1 and V is TRBV3-1 (or the pseudogene TRBV3-2), with D possibly matching TRBD1 (6 bases). The ends were cut back, 6 bases at V and 11 bases at J, with 19 bases in the middle. CDR1 and CDR2 (germline): LGHDT, YNNKEL (reference sequence). CDR3 size: 13 residues. CDR3: CASSRTESGRAFF. DNA of the CDR3: TGTGCCAGCAGTCGGACAGAGTCAGGTCGGGCTTTCTTT.

This clone has just one count. The chain carries TRBV7-9 and TRBJ1-3; unclear D gene. The germline V and J ends were trimmed by 1 base and 0 bases, with 13 bases remaining between them. CDR1 is SEHNR, CDR2 FQNEAQ, per germline (reference sequence). The CDR3 sequence is 17 residues long. This CDR3 reads CASSLGAGTFSGNTIYF. In DNA, the CDR3 is TGTGCCAGCAGCTTAGGGGCAGGAACTTTCTCTGGAAACACCATATATTTT. Supplemented by reference TRBV7-9 and TRBJ1-3, the full variable domain reads DTGVSQNPRHKITKRGQNVTFRCDPISEHNRLYWYRQTLGQGPEFLTYFQNEAQLEKSRLLSDRFSAERPKGSFSTLEIQRTEQGDSAMYLCASSLGAGTFSGNTIYFGEGSWLTVV.

The V gene is TRBV7-2, the J gene TRBJ1-5, with D maybe TRBD1 (5 bases). The CDR3 sequence is 16 residues long. The ends were cut back, 3 bases at V and 3 bases at J, with 15 bases in the middle. The germline gives CDR1 SGHTA, CDR2 FQGNSA. CDR3 residues: CASSLQGGNINQPQHF. The CDR3 DNA reads TGTGCCAGCAGCTTGCAGGGCGGCAACATCAATCAGCCCCAGCATTTT.

The V gene is TRBV7-9, the J gene TRBJ1-4; 11 bases are shared with TRBD1. V lost 5 bases and J lost 4; bases outside the gene matches: 12. This CDR3 spans 18 amino acids. Germline assignment: CDR1 SEHNR and CDR2 FQNEAQ (reference sequence). The CDR3 DNA is TGTGCCAGCAGCGGATGGACAGGGGGCGAGAAGGGTAATGAAAAACTGTTTTTT. This encodes CASSGWTGGEKGNEKLFF.

This chain joins TRBV19 and TRBJ1-5; D possibly corresponds to TRBD1 (6 bases). V was clipped by 10 bases and J by 6 bases, with 16 bases between them. Germline V gives CDR1 LNHDA, CDR2 SQIVND (reference sequence). The CDR3 sequence is 13 residues long. The CDR3 region is CATKPTGSQPQHF. In nucleotides, the CDR3 is TGTGCCACGAAGCCCACAGGGAGTCAGCCCCAGCATTTT.

This sequence joins TRBV9 and TRBJ1-1; TRBD1 matches at 10 bases. Germline trimming cut 0 bases from V and 5 bases from J; bases unmatched to any gene: 7. Per the germline V gene, CDR1 is SGDLS and CDR2 is YYNGEE. The CDR3 runs to 16 residues. This chain's CDR3 is CASSVGTGGDGTEAFF. CDR3 sequence (DNA): TGTGCCAGCAGCGTAGGGACAGGGGGGGATGGGACTGAAGCTTTCTTT.

This clone was observed once. The chain couples TRBV11-3 to TRBJ2-3; D unclear. The germline CDR1 and CDR2 sequences are SGHNT and YENEEA. Trimming pared 1 base from V and 2 bases from J, leaving 4 bases between. CDR3 size: 13 residues. The CDR3 region has the DNA TGTGCCAGCAGCTTAGGGCACACAGATACGCAGTATTTT. It is translated as CASSLGHTDTQYF.

The chain couples TRBV7-9 to TRBJ1-1; no clear D. V was cut by 3 bases and J by 0 bases, with 11 bases left in between. CDR1 and CDR2 (germline): SEHNR, FQNEAQ (reference sequence). This CDR3 is 15 amino acids long. CDR3 loop: CASSFGGIMNTEAFF. CDR3 coding DNA: TGTGCCAGCAGCTTTGGCGGCATCATGAACACTGAAGCTTTCTTT. Together with reference TRBV7-9 and TRBJ1-1, the CDR3 gives the full variable domain: DTGVSQNPRHKITKRGQNVTFRCDPISEHNRLYWYRQTLGQGPEFLTYFQNEAQLEKSRLLSDRFSAERPKGSFSTLEIQRTEQGDSAMYLCASSFGGIMNTEAFFGQGTRLTVV.

This rearrangement joins TRBV6-5 to TRBJ1-2, with D hard to call. CDR3 length: 13 residues. Per germline, CDR1 MNHEY and CDR2 SVGAGI. V was clipped by 6 bases and J by 3 bases, with 11 bases between them. DNA for the CDR3: TGTGCCAGCAGCCTAGACGGTGACTATGGCTACACCTTC. Translated: CASSLDGDYGYTF.

The chain combines TRBV2 with TRBJ1-2; 9 bases fit TRBD1. The CDR3 consists of 15 residues. Germline CDR1 SNHLY, CDR2 FYNNEI. J was trimmed by 3 bases and V by 6 bases; bases with no gene match: 8. CDR3 amino acids: CASRVHRGLDYGYTF. CDR3 sequence (DNA): TGTGCCAGCAGAGTGCACAGGGGGCTGGACTATGGCTACACCTTC.

V is TRBV11-2 and J is TRBJ2-7; D might be TRBD1 (6 bases). This CDR3 has 15 residues. CDR1 and CDR2 from the germline V gene are SGHAT and FQNNGV. V was trimmed by 0 bases and J by 3 bases, leaving 12 bases between them. In DNA form, the CDR3 reads TGTGCCAGCAGCTTAGACAGGGGAGTGTTCTACGAGCAGTACTTC. It encodes CASSLDRGVFYEQYF.

This clone is a singleton in its sample. V gene TRBV11-2 combines with J gene TRBJ1-6; 7 bases fit TRBD1. Trimming took 5 bases from V and 9 from J; bases not matched to a gene: 10. Germline CDR1 is SGHAT and CDR2 is FQNNGV. This CDR3 spans 15 amino acids. The CDR3 DNA reads as TGTGCCAGCAGCCTCGGGGCAGGGGGAAGTTCACCCCTCCACTTT. This codes for CASSLGAGGSSPLHF.

This chain links TRBV6-2 or TRBV6-3 with TRBJ1-4, with D possibly being TRBD1 (5 bases). CDR3 length: 16 residues. The ends were cut back, 2 bases at V and 10 bases at J, with 20 bases in the middle. Germline loops: CDR1 MNHEY, CDR2 SVGEGT. CDR3 amino acids: CASSYRLTQGGVKLFF. The CDR3 DNA reads TGTGCCAGCAGTTACCGGCTAACTCAGGGCGGGGTAAAACTGTTTTTT.

The rearrangement joins TRBV5-4 to TRBJ2-7, with TRBD1 matching 7 bases. The CDR3 totals 14 residues. The V segment lost 3 bases and the J segment 1 base; nucleotides outside the gene matches: 4. Germline lookup yields CDR1 SGHNT and CDR2 YYREEE (reference sequence). CDR3 DNA sequence: TGTGCCAGCAGCTCGGGACAGAAGTCCTACGAGCAGTACTTC. It yields the protein CASSSGQKSYEQYF.

The gene calls are TRBV4-2 and TRBJ2-1, with TRBD2 as a possible D gene (5 bases). V lost 3 bases to trimming and J lost 5 bases, with 11 bases between them. Germline V lookup: CDR1 LGHNA, CDR2 YNFKEQ. CDR3 length equals 14 residues. The CDR3 DNA follows: TGTGCCAGCAGCCAGGAGACTACTGACAATGAGCAGTTCTTC. Translated: CASSQETTDNEQFF.